This T cell receptor beta chain was captured by sequencing in a study of cytomegalovirus exposure and HLA in healthy donors. Study outcomes and limitations: Immune exposure data for these donors was limited to CMV serostatus. Several of the most significant clusters were apparently associated with common viral pathogens in a later analysis.

The PCR was carried out with 60 Vbeta primers and 13 Jbeta primers. The protocol was immunoSEQ multiplex PCR, while the TCRdb copy is restricted to in-frame clones and leaves out a portion. The profile shows fewer than 110,000 clones, about 72% of them singletons. Healthy individuals who donated bone marrow served as the donors. The sample holds one count of this clone. Its target is unknown. The clonotype comes from a man between 18 and 29 years old in good health and CMV-seronegative. Sequencing input: PBMCs.

The CDR3 DNA reads as TGTGCCAGCAGCGAGCGGACTAGTAGCCTAGGTGAGCAGTTCTTC. As protein: CASSERTSSLGEQFF. The genes are TRBV9 and TRBJ2-1; 7 bases fit TRBD2. This CDR3 contains 15 residues. After removal of 3 bases from V and 9 bases from J, the junction contained 12 bases not matched to a gene. CDR1 is SGDLS, CDR2 YYNGEE, per germline.